The next 14 T cell receptor beta chains were all read from a single sample in a study of cytomegalovirus exposure and HLA in healthy donors. Both 60 Vbeta primers and 13 Jbeta primers went into the PCR. Some clones are missing from TCRdb's copy, which holds only in-frame ones; the method was immunoSEQ multiplex PCR. The repertoire holds about 160,000 clones, with about four fifths as singletons. Sequencing was carried out using PBMCs. These TCRs come from a woman between 45 and 60 years old in good health and CMV-seronegative.

The chain employs TRBV5-1 and TRBJ2-5; D perhaps matches TRBD1 (5 bases). Trimming cost V 5 bases and J 0 bases, with 14 bases left between them. The CDR3 loop spans 15 amino acids. Germline V gene data show CDR1 as SGHRS and CDR2 as YFSETQ. CDR3 sequence reads: CASRGRDTNQETQYF. The CDR3 DNA is TGCGCCAGCAGGGGGCGCGACACAAACCAAGAGACCCAGTACTTC.

The rearrangement joins TRBV7-9 to TRBJ2-3; TRBD2 agrees at 7 bases. The germline CDR1 and CDR2 sequences are SEHNR and FQNEAQ (reference sequence). The CDR3 is made up of 13 amino acids. In DNA form, the CDR3 reads TGTCTCCTTTCCCGGGGGGAGGTAGATACGCAGTATTTT. Encoded protein: CLLSRGEVDTQYF.

J is TRBJ1-5 and V is TRBV4-1; unclear D gene. With 1 base removed from V and 5 bases from J, the gap between germline ends came to 9 bases. From germline, CDR1 is MGHRA and CDR2 YSYEKL. This CDR3 is 14 amino acids long. The DNA for the CDR3 is TGCGCCAGCAGCCAAGCCTGGGGAGATCAGCCCCAGCATTTT. Protein sequence: CASSQAWGDQPQHF.

This chain connects TRBV9 to TRBJ1-2, with TRBD1 matching over 9 bases. The CDR3 has 15 amino acids. With 4 bases clipped from V and 5 bases from J, the junction kept 9 bases outside the gene matches. CDR1 SGDLS and CDR2 YYNGEE come from the germline V gene. The CDR3: CASSSGGQGKYGYTF. CDR3 sequence (DNA): TGTGCCAGCAGCTCAGGGGGACAGGGAAAGTATGGCTACACCTTC. The whole variable domain, remainder taken from reference TRBV9 and TRBJ1-2, is DSGVTQTPKHLITATGQRVTLRCSPRSGDLSVYWYQQSLDQGLQFLIQYYNGEERAKGNILERFSAQQFPDLHSELNLSSLELGDSALYFCASSSGGQGKYGYTFGSGTRLTVV.

Only one count was recorded for this clone. The rearrangement links TRBV9 to TRBJ2-1; 11 bases map to TRBD2. This CDR3 has 16 amino acids. The germline CDR1 and CDR2 sequences are SGDLS and YYNGEE. With 0 bases clipped from V and 9 bases from J, the junction kept 8 bases outside the gene matches. The chain's CDR3 is CASSVGIAGGQGEQFF. In nucleotides, the CDR3 is TGTGCCAGCAGCGTAGGTATAGCGGGGGGGCAGGGTGAGCAGTTCTTC.

The count of this clone is one. The V call is TRBV19, the J call TRBJ2-2, with 10 bases aligning to TRBD2. The germline V gene encodes CDR1 LNHDA and CDR2 SQIVND (reference sequence). The trim removed 3 bases at V and 1 base at J, leaving 11 bases unmatched. This CDR3 has 19 amino acids. This CDR3 reads CASSMGLAGVNWNTGELFF. CDR3 sequence (DNA): TGTGCCAGTAGTATGGGGCTAGCGGGAGTTAATTGGAACACCGGGGAGCTGTTTTTT.

The rearrangement links TRBV6-5 to TRBJ1-1; D gene ambiguous. CDR3 length equals 15 residues. The germline CDR1 and CDR2 sequences are MNHEY and SVGAGI. Trimming stripped 0 bases from V and 5 bases from J, with 13 bases between. The CDR3 reads CASSYSRAGGTEAFF. CDR3 sequence (DNA): TGTGCCAGCAGTTACTCGAGGGCAGGAGGAACTGAAGCTTTCTTT.

The V gene is TRBV18, the J gene TRBJ2-3; D is unresolved. Trimming removed 3 bases at V and 3 bases at J, with 4 bases between. This CDR3 region has 12 residues. In germline, CDR1 is KGHSH, CDR2 LQKENI. CDR3 loop: CASSPRTDTQYF. For the CDR3, the DNA is TGTGCCAGCTCACCGCGGACAGATACGCAGTATTTT.

The chain is built from TRBV7-9 and TRBJ2-5; D unclear. There are 12 residues in the CDR3. Trimming shortened V by 4 bases and J by 1 base, and 4 bases separated the two germline ends. From germline, CDR1 is SEHNR and CDR2 FQNEAQ (reference sequence). CDR3 in DNA: TGTGCCAGCAGCTCATTCCAAGAGACCCAGTACTTC. This sequence encodes CASSSFQETQYF.

The J gene is TRBJ2-7, the V gene TRBV18; 15 positions agree with TRBD2. This CDR3 region has 17 residues. The V gene's germline CDR1 is KGHSH and CDR2 LQKENI. V dropped 3 bases and J dropped 3; count of bases not matched to a gene: 6. CDR3 in DNA: TGTGCCAGCTCACCGGGACTAGCGGGGGGCCAAGGCTACGAGCAGTACTTC. Its protein product is CASSPGLAGGQGYEQYF.

The chain recombines TRBV6-1 with TRBJ1-2; D may be TRBD1 (5 bases). The CDR3 is 11 residues long. Germline loops: CDR1 MNHNS, CDR2 SASEGT. V shed 10 bases and J shed 4 bases, with 10 bases lying between them. CDR3 loop: CANSRGYGYTF. The CDR3, as DNA: TGTGCCAATTCAAGGGGCTATGGCTACACCTTC.

The chain has TRBV25-1 and TRBJ2-5; 8 bases match TRBD1. The length of the CDR3 is 14 residues. V lost 6 bases to trimming and J lost 4 bases; unmatched junction nucleotides: 7. Germline V gene data show CDR1 as MGHDK and CDR2 as SYGVNS. CDR3 DNA: TGTGCCAGCAGGGGACAGGACTTTCGAGAGACCCAGTACTTC. Translating it yields CASRGQDFRETQYF.

This clone was picked up a small number of times. The chain employs TRBV2 and TRBJ2-3; TRBD2 agrees at 9 bases. CDR1 SNHLY and CDR2 FYNNEI come from the germline V gene. The CDR3 loop spans 15 amino acids. V lost 6 bases and J lost 3; bases outside the gene matches: 7. The CDR3 region has the DNA TGTGCCAGCAGGACACAAGGACTAGCGACAGATACGCAGTATTTT. Translation: CASRTQGLATDTQYF.

The chain is built from TRBV25-1 and TRBJ2-1, with D perhaps matching TRBD2 (6 bases). The CDR3 consists of 14 residues. With 4 bases removed from V and 9 bases from J, the gap between germline ends came to 16 bases. Germline V gene data show CDR1 as MGHDK and CDR2 as SYGVNS. CDR3 sequence reads: CASSGLAGNSEQFF. The CDR3 nucleotides are TGTGCCAGCAGTGGCCTGGCGGGAAATAGTGAGCAGTTCTTC.